These 22 T cell receptor beta chains came from one sample sequenced in a study of blood T cell repertoires in COVID-19 (dated by TCRdb to 2018 to 2020). The library was made by the immunoSEQ multiplex PCR assay. TCRdb mirrors the immuneACCESS table, restricted to in-frame sequences. Some clones are absent from its copies; in checked studies, under half trace to an unresolved V gene, and the reason for the others is unknown. Within this sample are some 200,000 clones, with approximately 80% of them counted one time only. 7.4% of the sample belongs to the ten largest clones. The sample taken for sequencing was PBMCs or T cells enriched from blood (not recorded which). Source of these receptors: a middle-aged woman with acute COVID-19.

The rearrangement links TRBV7-2 to TRBJ1-6; 8 bases map to TRBD1. The CDR3 runs 14 residues. The trim removed 5 bases at V and 7 bases at J, leaving 4 bases unmatched. CDR1 and CDR2 (germline): SGHTA, FQGNSA. The CDR3: CASSIRQGNSPLHF. DNA of the CDR3: TGTGCCAGCAGCATAAGACAGGGGAATTCACCCCTCCACTTT.

V usage is TRBV9 and J usage is TRBJ1-1; D is possibly TRBD1 (5 bases). With 4 bases removed from V and 10 bases from J, the gap between germline ends came to 20 bases. Germline V gene lookup returns CDR1 SGDLS and CDR2 YYNGEE. The CDR3 totals 14 residues. Here the CDR3 reads CASSPAAGGPRAFF. CDR3 nucleotide sequence: TGTGCCAGCAGCCCCGCCGCGGGGGGTCCCAGAGCTTTCTTT.

The gene calls are TRBV7-8 and TRBJ1-6, with a tentative D call TRBD1 (5 bases). Germline-derived CDR1 and CDR2 are SGHVS and FQNEAQ. Between the trimmed V and J ends, which lost 5 bases and 7 bases, there was a span of 9 bases. The CDR3 consists of 13 residues. The DNA for the CDR3 is TGTGCCAGCAGCCCCGGGGGAAATTCACCCCTCCACTTT. This encodes CASSPGGNSPLHF.

The V gene is TRBV4-2, the J gene TRBJ2-5; perhaps TRBD1 as D (7 bases). Trimming shortened V by 4 bases and J by 5 bases, and 14 bases separated the two germline ends. Germline CDR1 and CDR2: LGHNA and YNFKEQ. This CDR3 spans 14 amino acids. CDR3 region: CASSPRGRLETQYF. In nucleotides, the CDR3 is TGTGCCAGCAGCCCCAGGGGGAGGTTGGAGACCCAGTACTTC.

The V call is TRBV5-8, the J call TRBJ1-2; D perhaps matches TRBD1 (6 bases). The V and J ends lost 4 bases and 5 bases respectively, with 18 bases between them. There are 15 residues in the CDR3. Germline-derived CDR1 and CDR2 are SGHTS and YDEGEE. The CDR3 region has the DNA TGTGCCAGCAGCATAGAAACAGGGTCTTGGTATGGCTACACCTTC. This gives the protein CASSIETGSWYGYTF.

This clone was seen a handful of times. The J gene is TRBJ2-5, the V gene TRBV20-1; D not certain. Germline loops: CDR1 DFQATT, CDR2 SNEGSKA (reference sequence). The V end was cut by 5 bases, the J end by 5 bases, with 6 bases between. This CDR3 is 10 amino acids long. The CDR3 DNA reads as TGCAGTGCTTCTTCCGAGACCCAGTACTTC. Its translation is CSASSETQYF.

The rearrangement links TRBV4-3 to TRBJ2-1; 9 nucleotides line up with TRBD2. Germline V lookup: CDR1 LGHNA, CDR2 YSLEER. Germline trimming cut 3 bases from V and 1 base from J; bases unmatched to any gene: 7. This CDR3 has 17 amino acids. CDR3 in amino acids: CASSQALGLASYNEQFF. The DNA for the CDR3 is TGCGCCAGCAGCCAGGCCTTAGGACTAGCGTCCTACAATGAGCAGTTCTTC.

The V gene is TRBV27, the J gene TRBJ1-6; D ambiguous. The CDR3 contains 13 residues. Trimming pared 4 bases from V and 12 bases from J, leaving 13 bases between. The germline V gene has CDR1 MNHEY and CDR2 SMNVEV (reference sequence). The CDR3 DNA reads as TGTGCCAGCAGTTGGTCCCTAGCGGGACCCCTCCACTTT. As protein: CASSWSLAGPLHF.

The J gene is TRBJ2-3, the V gene TRBV19, with 7 bases lining up with TRBD1. Germline-derived CDR1 and CDR2 are LNHDA and SQIVND (reference sequence). V was clipped by 7 bases and J by 0 bases; unmatched bases: 1. This CDR3 is 13 amino acids long. The CDR3 DNA is TGTGCCAGTACGACAGGGAGCACAGATACGCAGTATTTT. Its translation is CASTTGSTDTQYF.

The chain uses TRBV18 and TRBJ2-7; D not certain. Trimming removed 2 bases from V and 2 bases from J, with 4 bases in between. This CDR3 contains 12 residues. Germline V gene lookup returns CDR1 KGHSH and CDR2 LQKENI. The CDR3 DNA follows: TGTGCCAGCTCACCAGGCACCTACGAGCAGTACTTC. This codes for CASSPGTYEQYF.

The CDR3 DNA follows: TGTGCCAGCAGTCAGCGAAATACCTGGAATGAAAAACTGTTTTTT. Protein: CASSQRNTWNEKLFF. The chain employs TRBV27 and TRBJ1-4; D is uncertain. In germline, CDR1 is MNHEY, CDR2 SMNVEV (reference sequence). V shed 5 bases and J shed 5 bases, with 15 bases lying between them. The CDR3 is made up of 15 amino acids.

This chain uses TRBV3-1 (or the pseudogene TRBV3-2) with TRBJ2-5; perhaps TRBD2 as D (6 bases). Germline V gene data show CDR1 as LGHDT and CDR2 as YNNKEL (reference sequence). The CDR3 spans 13 residues. V was shortened by 4 bases and J by 2 bases, with 8 bases between the two germline ends. The CDR3 sequence is CASSPGLQETQYF. The CDR3 DNA sequence: TGTGCCAGCAGCCCGGGACTTCAAGAGACCCAGTACTTC.

This clone was picked up one time. The chain combines TRBV3-1 (or the pseudogene TRBV3-2) with TRBJ2-3; D possibly corresponds to TRBD1 (6 bases). CDR3 length: 15 amino acids. Trimming stripped 0 bases from V and 6 bases from J, with 13 bases between. Germline CDR1 reads LGHDT; CDR2 reads YNNKEL (reference sequence). The CDR3 nucleotides are TGTGCCAGCAGCCAAGATTACAGGGCGAGGGATACGCAGTATTTT. This translates into CASSQDYRARDTQYF.

The chain couples TRBV7-2 to TRBJ2-2, with a tentative D call TRBD1 (5 bases). Between the trimmed V and J ends, which lost 1 base and 5 bases, there was a span of 11 bases. The CDR3 consists of 15 residues. Per the germline V gene, CDR1 is SGHTA and CDR2 is FQGNSA. The CDR3 spells CASSLVPGRTGELFF. CDR3 nucleotide sequence: TGTGCCAGCAGCTTAGTCCCAGGGCGGACCGGGGAGCTGTTTTTT.

This CDR3 is CASSPHRENQPQHF. In nucleotides, the CDR3 is TGTGCCAGCAGCCCCCACAGGGAGAATCAGCCCCAGCATTTT. The genes are TRBV3-1 (or the pseudogene TRBV3-2) and TRBJ1-5; perhaps TRBD1 as D (6 bases). Looked up from germline, CDR1 is LGHDT and CDR2 is YNNKEL (reference sequence). V was shortened by 4 bases and J by 4 bases, with 11 bases between the two germline ends. The CDR3 loop spans 14 amino acids.

The rearrangement links TRBV30 to TRBJ1-2; possibly TRBD1 for D (5 bases). V shed 0 bases and J shed 7 bases, with 15 bases lying between them. Germline V CDR1 and CDR2: GTSNPN, SVGIG (reference sequence). CDR3 length: 14 residues. CDR3 DNA sequence: TGTGCCTGGAGTGTTATCCCAACGGGGGGTGGCTACACCTTC. Its translation is CAWSVIPTGGGYTF.

The chain is built from TRBV9 and TRBJ2-5; TRBD2 aligns across 8 bases. Trimming cost V 3 bases and J 5 bases; bases outside gene matches: 9. This CDR3 comprises 15 residues. Germline CDR1 SGDLS, CDR2 YYNGEE. CDR3 nucleotides: TGTGCCAGCAGCGCTCGGGGGGGCCGAGTGGAGACCCAGTACTTC. Translating it yields CASSARGGRVETQYF.

This chain uses TRBV6-5 with TRBJ1-4, with TRBD1 as a possible D gene (5 bases). The CDR3 totals 14 residues. Per germline, CDR1 MNHEY and CDR2 SVGAGI. Trimming cost V 6 bases and J 4 bases, with 12 bases left between them. The CDR3 DNA follows: TGTGCCAGCAGCCAGGGAGGGCTTAATGAAAAACTGTTTTTT. Translation: CASSQGGLNEKLFF.

This clone appeared once. V is TRBV7-2 and J is TRBJ1-1, with D perhaps TRBD1 (5 bases). CDR3 size: 15 residues. V dropped 0 bases and J dropped 5 bases, with 13 bases sitting between them. The germline CDR1 and CDR2 sequences are SGHTA and FQGNSA. The CDR3 coding sequence is TGTGCCAGCAGCTTAGCGATTAAGGGGCAGACTGAAGCTTTCTTT. It specifies CASSLAIKGQTEAFF.

The chain joins TRBV15 to TRBJ1-5; the D gene is possibly TRBD1 (5 bases). The ends were cut back, 0 bases at V and 3 bases at J, with 9 bases in the middle. This CDR3 is built from 15 residues. Germline CDR1 LNHNV, CDR2 YYDKDF (reference sequence). CDR3 nucleotides: TGTGCCACCAGCAGAGAATTGACAGTCAATCAGCCCCAGCATTTT. Its protein is CATSRELTVNQPQHF.

This clone appeared a single time. The V and J genes are TRBV7-3 and TRBJ2-3, with D possibly matching TRBD1 (5 bases). The CDR3 has 15 residues. Germline V lookup: CDR1 SGHTA, CDR2 FQGTGA. The ends were cut back, 2 bases at V and 1 base at J, with 10 bases in the middle. The CDR3 loop is CASSLGPRGTDTQYF. For the CDR3, the DNA is TGTGCCAGCAGCTTAGGCCCCAGGGGCACAGATACGCAGTATTTT. Full variable domain (rest looked up from reference TRBV7-3 and TRBJ2-3): GAGVSQTPSNKVTEKGKYVELRCDPISGHTALYWYRQSLGQGPEFLIYFQGTGAADDSGLPNDRFFAVRPEGSVSTLKIQRTERGDSAVYLCASSLGPRGTDTQYFGPGTRLTVL.

This chain connects TRBV7-9 to TRBJ2-6; TRBD2 is a possible D gene (6 bases). Germline values: CDR1 SEHNR, CDR2 FQNEAQ (reference sequence). The CDR3 contains 17 residues. V was trimmed by 3 bases and J by 2 bases, leaving 14 bases between them. The CDR3 sequence: CASSFRDPGAGANVLTF. The CDR3 DNA reads as TGTGCCAGCAGCTTCCGGGACCCGGGGGCTGGGGCCAACGTCCTGACTTTC.